This TCR beta chain is from a study of blood T cell repertoires in COVID-19. Overall study context: Sample material is recorded as cDNA or gDNA derived from T cells, B-cell-depleted T cells, or PBMCs.

After removal of 2 bases from V and 0 bases from J, the junction contained 6 bases not matched to a gene. The CDR3 loop spans 19 amino acids. Germline V CDR1 and CDR2: MGHRA, YSYEKL. Cohort allocation depended upon clinical history that participants reported. Profiling relied on immunoSEQ multiplex PCR, and the TCRdb table lists in-frame clones only, not all of them. In the table there are some 350,000 clones, 80% to 90% of which are singletons. Sequenced sample: PBMCs or T cells enriched from blood (not recorded which). The source is a man between 18 and 35 years old who had recovered from COVID-19. The chain combines TRBV4-1 with TRBJ2-1; 14 bases line up with TRBD2. CDR3 DNA sequence: TGCGCCAGCAGCCAATGGCAAGGGACTAGCGGGAGCTCCTACAATGAGCAGTTCTTC. Protein product: CASSQWQGTSGSSYNEQFF.